The T cell receptor (beta chain) under discussion was sequenced for a study of OX40 agonist ivuxolimab in advanced cancers. Germline V gene lookup returns CDR1 MDHEN and CDR2 SYDVKM. Trimming shortened V by 3 bases and J by 5 bases, and 14 bases separated the two germline ends. The length of the CDR3 is 14 residues. Here immunoSEQ multiplex PCR was the method, and the copy in TCRdb shows in-frame clones only, minus some. The profile shows under 15,000 clones, 70% to 75% of them singletons. This sequence originates from an adult with an advanced solid tumor such as melanoma, head and neck, liver or kidney cancer. Sequenced material: CD4+ or CD8+ T cells sorted from blood, taken in a trial of the OX40 agonist ivuxolimab. The chain is built from TRBV28 and TRBJ2-7; a weak D match, TRBD2 (5 bases). The CDR3 spells CASSLRVLPHEQYF. The CDR3 DNA reads as TGTGCCAGCAGTTTGAGGGTCCTACCTCACGAGCAGTACTTC.